These T cell receptor beta chains were read from a single sample in a study of spatial heterogeneity in lung cancer. TCRdb reanalysed the 5' RACE reads using MiXCR and keeps one entry per CDR3 protein. Here the sample spans almost 75,000 distinct CDR3 sequences, approximately 12% being singletons. The sample consisted of PBMCs, taken at surgery. The receptors shown here come from a male donor with early-stage non-small cell lung cancer. CDR3s include the opening cysteine and the closing phenylalanine or tryptophan. A D gene is named only where the DNA matches it firmly. Expanded clones are given a class, and other clones once, few, many or no size at all.

J gene | D gene | clone size | V gene | CDR3 protein | CDR3 DNA
TRBJ2-3 | TRBD1 | . | TRBV4-2 | CASSQGGQGQDTQYF | TGTGCCAGCAGCCAAGGAGGACAGGGACAAGATACGCAGTATTTT
TRBJ2-3 | TRBD2 | many | TRBV11-2 | CASSLGASGEQYF | TGTGCCAGCTCCCTTGGGGCTAGCGGAGAGCAGTATTTT
TRBJ2-1 | . | many | TRBV4-3 | CASSRAEGYEQFF | TGCGCCAGCAGCCGAGCCGAGGGGTATGAGCAGTTCTTC
TRBJ1-1 | . | few | TRBV6-5 | CASIRNTEAFF | TGTGCCAGCATCCGGAACACTGAAGCTTTCTTT
TRBJ1-2 | . | few | TRBV7-9 | CASSRESNYGYTF | TGTGCCAGCAGCCGGGAGAGTAACTATGGCTACACCTTC
TRBJ2-1 | . | . | TRBV10-3 | CAISPTTGMMGPYNEQFF | TGTGCCATCAGTCCAACTACAGGGATGATGGGTCCTTACAATGAGCAGTTCTTC
TRBJ2-1 | TRBD2 | . | TRBV4-1 | CASSLMGLAGNEQFF | TGCGCCAGCAGCCTTATGGGACTAGCGGGGAATGAGCAGTTCTTC
TRBJ1-2 | . | few | TRBV5-1 | CASSPNREWGGYTF | TGCGCCAGCAGCCCTAACAGGGAGTGGGGTGGCTACACCTTC
TRBJ2-7 | . | many | TRBV11-2 | CASSRPGGRYEQYF | TGTGCCAGCAGCCGCCCCGGAGGGAGGTACGAGCAGTACTTC
TRBJ1-1 | . | few | TRBV18 | CASSRTDNTEAFF | TGTGCCAGCTCTAGAACAGACAACACTGAAGCTTTCTTT
TRBJ2-3 | . | . | TRBV5-1 | CATRRTAGDTQYF | TGCGCCACCCGGAGGACGGCGGGGGATACGCAGTATTTT
TRBJ2-7 | . | many | TRBV24-1 | CATGNTGTYEQYF | TGTGCCACCGGCAACACAGGGACCTACGAGCAGTACTTC
TRBJ2-7 | TRBD2 | many | TRBV6-7 | CASSYSLAGGTEQYF | TGTGCCAGCAGTTACTCGCTAGCGGGAGGCACCGAGCAGTACTTC
TRBJ2-3 | . | few | TRBV6-2/TRBV6-3 | CASRGFRDLSTDTQYF | TGTGCCAGCAGGGGATTTCGGGACCTTTCCACAGATACGCAGTATTTT
TRBJ2-7 | . | . | TRBV6-6 | CASSYPSSTGPAWEQYF | TGTGCCAGCAGTTACCCGAGTTCAACGGGACCCGCTTGGGAGCAGTACTTC
TRBJ2-7 | TRBD1 | few | TRBV29-1 | CSVEVGQGAAGEQYF | TGCAGCGTTGAAGTTGGACAGGGGGCAGCGGGCGAGCAGTACTTC
TRBJ2-1 | . | many | TRBV5-1 | CASSSGHGNYNEQFF | TGCGCCAGCAGCTCCGGACACGGAAACTACAATGAGCAGTTCTTC
TRBJ2-1 | . | . | TRBV5-1 | CASSLGTPGDEQFF | TGCGCCAGCAGCTTGGGGACACCGGGCGATGAGCAGTTCTTC
TRBJ2-7 | TRBD2 | many | TRBV10-3 | CAISPTSAGVGEQYF | TGTGCCATCAGCCCTACTAGTGCGGGAGTTGGAGAGCAGTACTTC
TRBJ2-7 | . | few | TRBV5-1 | CASSLGQPSYEQYF | TGCGCCAGCAGCTTGGGACAGCCTTCCTACGAGCAGTACTTC
TRBJ2-7 | . | few | TRBV7-2 | CASSYATGRSYEQYF | TGTGCCAGCAGCTATGCGACAGGGAGGTCCTACGAGCAGTACTTC
TRBJ1-1 | . | few | TRBV7-9 | CASSLARPKEAFF | TGTGCCAGCAGCTTAGCTCGGCCCAAAGAAGCTTTCTTT
TRBJ2-7 | TRBD1 | many | TRBV10-3 | CAISGETGTGSYEQYF | TGTGCCATCAGTGGGGAAACCGGGACAGGGTCCTACGAGCAGTACTTC
TRBJ1-3 | . | many | TRBV4-2 | CASSQDWGNGGNTIYF | TGTGCCAGCAGCCAAGATTGGGGGAACGGGGGAAACACCATATATTTT
TRBJ2-2 | . | . | TRBV24-1 | CATALDGFGELFF | TGTGCCACCGCCCTGGACGGATTCGGGGAGCTGTTTTTT
TRBJ2-6 | TRBD2 | many | TRBV4-1 | CASSQAFGLAGISGANVLTF | TGCGCCAGCAGCCAAGCTTTCGGACTAGCGGGAATCTCTGGGGCCAACGTCCTGACTTTC
TRBJ2-7 | . | . | TRBV5-1 | CASSFTGPGDEQYF | TGCGCCAGCAGCTTTACCGGGCCCGGTGACGAGCAGTACTTC